This passage covers 19 T cell receptor beta chains from one sample sequenced in a study of blood T cell repertoires in COVID-19. Using immunoSEQ multiplex PCR, the repertoire was profiled, and TCRdb retains in-frame clones only, with some absent. The sample has under 250,000 clones; about nine tenths are singletons. Sequenced material: peripheral blood. These receptors originate from a man aged 55 to 70 who had recovered from COVID-19.

The V and J genes are TRBV18 and TRBJ1-1, with D hard to call. In germline, CDR1 is KGHSH, CDR2 LQKENI. V was pared by 4 bases and J by 6 bases, with 12 bases between. CDR3 length equals 13 residues. The CDR3 coding sequence is TGTGCCAGCTCACTAGGGAGGGTTCCTGAAGCTTTCTTT. As protein: CASSLGRVPEAFF.

This chain links TRBV28 with TRBJ2-1; 7 bases agree with TRBD2. CDR1 and CDR2 (germline): MDHEN, SYDVKM. The V gene end was trimmed by 5 bases and the J gene end by 8 bases; junction bases not matched to a gene: 15. The CDR3 sequence is 16 residues long. CDR3 amino acids: CASSLAGTIGADEQFF. For the CDR3, the DNA is TGTGCCAGCAGTCTGGCCGGGACTATAGGGGCCGATGAGCAGTTCTTC.

The rearrangement links TRBV28 to TRBJ2-7; 11 nucleotides agree with TRBD1. V trimming: 7 bases; J trimming: 5 bases; junction bases outside the gene matches: 13. Germline CDR1 is MDHEN and CDR2 is SYDVKM. The CDR3 runs 16 residues. The CDR3 protein is CASTAPGQGVKDEQYF. The CDR3 DNA reads TGTGCCAGCACCGCCCCGGGACAGGGGGTAAAAGACGAGCAGTACTTC.

V is TRBV4-3 and J is TRBJ2-3; TRBD2 agrees at 7 bases. The trim removed 0 bases at V and 4 bases at J, leaving 13 bases unmatched. From germline, CDR1 is LGHNA and CDR2 YSLEER. The CDR3 extends over 18 amino acids. In nucleotides, the CDR3 is TGCGCCAGCAGCCAAGAACTTCGGAGCGGGGTGCGGGCAGATACGCAGTATTTT. Residues: CASSQELRSGVRADTQYF.

The rearrangement joins TRBV5-6 to TRBJ1-4, with D hard to call. Germline V gene sequence: CDR1 SGHDT, CDR2 YYEEEE. The CDR3 has 14 amino acids. Trimming cost V 3 bases and J 4 bases, with 10 bases left between them. The CDR3 coding sequence is TGTGCCAGCAGCTCCAGACTTATTAATGAAAAACTGTTTTTT. It translates to CASSSRLINEKLFF.

This clone was counted once. V usage is TRBV6-5 and J usage is TRBJ1-6; tentatively, D is TRBD1 (6 bases). The CDR3 is 14 residues long. From germline, CDR1 is MNHEY and CDR2 SVGAGI. Deletions cut 2 bases from V and 7 bases from J, with 9 bases between. The CDR3 reads CASSYRTANSPLHF. In nucleotides, the CDR3 is TGTGCCAGCAGTTACCGGACAGCGAATTCACCCCTCCACTTT.

The V gene is TRBV12-1, the J gene TRBJ1-5; whether TRBD1, the table's D call, matches the DNA was not checked. TRBV12-1 has pseudogene status. The CDR3 extends over 16 amino acids. CDR3 protein: CASSFANRGRNQPQHF. Here the CDR3 DNA reads TGTGCCAGCAGCTTTGCGAACAGGGGGCGAAATCAGCCCCAGCATTTT.

This rearrangement joins TRBV6-1 to TRBJ2-7, with TRBD1 matching 11 bases. The germline CDR1 and CDR2 sequences are MNHNS and SASEGT. The CDR3 loop spans 17 amino acids. J gave up 4 bases and V 4 bases, and 12 bases lay outside the gene matches. CDR3 DNA: TGTGCCAGCAGTGTTGCCGGGACAGGGGGTTTACCGTACGAGCAGTACTTC. This encodes CASSVAGTGGLPYEQYF.

This sequence joins TRBV7-2 and TRBJ1-5; possible D gene TRBD1, 5 bases. Germline loops: CDR1 SGHTA, CDR2 FQGNSA. The CDR3 spans 18 residues. Trimming cost V 1 base and J 3 bases, with 19 bases left between them. The CDR3 DNA reads as TGTGCCAGCAGCTTAGTTATGGTGGCAGGGTATGACAATCAGCCCCAGCATTTT. Its translation: CASSLVMVAGYDNQPQHF. Drawing the rest from reference TRBV7-2 and TRBJ1-5, the complete variable domain is GAGVSQSPSNKVTEKGKDVELRCDPISGHTALYWYRQSLGQGLEFLIYFQGNSAPDKSGLPSDRFSAERTGGSVSTLTIQRTQQEDSAVYLCASSLVMVAGYDNQPQHFGDGTRLSIL.

This CDR3 is CATSDLRGSTYNEQFF. The CDR3 DNA reads TGTGCCACCAGTGATTTGCGCGGGAGTACCTACAATGAGCAGTTCTTC. V is TRBV24-1 and J is TRBJ2-1, with 7 nucleotides matching TRBD2. CDR1 and CDR2 (germline): KGHDR, SFDVKD. The length of the CDR3 is 16 residues. The V gene end was trimmed by 0 bases and the J gene end by 2 bases; junction bases not matched to a gene: 3.

The V and J genes are TRBV5-1 and TRBJ1-6; D is perhaps TRBD1 (6 bases). Trimming removed 5 bases from V and 7 bases from J, with 16 bases in between. This CDR3 has 15 residues. CDR1 is SGHRS, CDR2 YFSETQ, per germline. The CDR3 bases are TGCGCCAGCAGTCCCCAGGCGGGGGGCAATTCACCCCTCCACTTT. It specifies CASSPQAGGNSPLHF.

This clone was recorded only once. The V call is TRBV2, the J call TRBJ2-5; no clear D. The ends were cut back, 5 bases at V and 5 bases at J, with 6 bases in the middle. Germline loops: CDR1 SNHLY, CDR2 FYNNEI. The CDR3 loop spans 11 amino acids. CDR3 nucleotide sequence: TGTGCCAGCAGTATACGGGAGACCCAGTACTTC. Translation gives CASSIRETQYF.

The chain couples TRBV19 to TRBJ2-7; 7 bases line up with TRBD2. CDR1 and CDR2 from the germline V gene are LNHDA and SQIVND (reference sequence). V shed 2 bases and J 0 bases; nucleotides not matched to a gene: 7. The CDR3 contains 16 residues. The CDR3 DNA follows: TGTGCCAGTAGTATAAAAGCTAGCGGTTTCTCCTACGAGCAGTACTTC. Amino acid sequence: CASSIKASGFSYEQYF.

The rearrangement joins TRBV6-2 or TRBV6-3 to TRBJ2-5; D is perhaps TRBD2 (6 bases). Germline-derived CDR1 and CDR2 are MNHEY and SVGEGT. CDR3 size: 16 residues. V was trimmed by 5 bases and J by 1 base, leaving 17 bases between them. In nucleotides, the CDR3 is TGTGCCAGCAGTAGTGGTCTGGCTAGCGCCCAAGAGACCCAGTACTTC. This encodes CASSSGLASAQETQYF.

This rearrangement joins TRBV19 to TRBJ2-5, with TRBD2 identical over 7 bases. CDR3 size: 15 residues. Per germline, CDR1 LNHDA and CDR2 SQIVND (reference sequence). After removal of 3 bases from V and 4 bases from J, the junction contained 8 bases not matched to a gene. This chain's CDR3 is CASSISGGRAETQYF. The CDR3 DNA follows: TGTGCCAGTAGTATTTCGGGAGGACGTGCAGAGACCCAGTACTTC. Supplemented by reference TRBV19 and TRBJ2-5, the full variable domain reads DGGITQSPKYLFRKEGQNVTLSCEQNLNHDAMYWYRQDPGQGLRLIYYSQIVNDFQKGDIAEGYSVSREKKESFPLTVTSAQKNPTAFYLCASSISGGRAETQYFGPGTRLLVL.

The chain recombines TRBV7-2 with TRBJ2-3, with D possibly being TRBD2 (5 bases). Germline CDR1 and CDR2: SGHTA and FQGNSA. CDR3 length: 14 amino acids. V was clipped by 1 base and J by 2 bases, with 7 bases between them. This CDR3 reads CASSLVGDTDTQYF. Here the CDR3 DNA reads TGTGCCAGCAGCTTAGTCGGGGACACAGATACGCAGTATTTT.

The chain combines TRBV9 with TRBJ2-4, with D possibly being TRBD2 (6 bases). The V end lost 4 bases, the J end lost 9 bases, and 17 bases lay between the germline ends. The CDR3 is 14 residues long. Germline V gene sequence: CDR1 SGDLS, CDR2 YYNGEE. The CDR3 bases are TGTGCCAGCAGCCTACCATCCGAGGGAGGCATTCAGTACTTC. Translating gives CASSLPSEGGIQYF.

The chain uses TRBV14 and TRBJ1-2; D is perhaps TRBD1 (6 bases). V was cut by 1 base and J by 5 bases, with 14 bases left in between. The CDR3 runs 15 residues. Germline values: CDR1 SGHDN, CDR2 FVKESK. Written as DNA, the CDR3 is TGTGCCAGCAGCCAAGGGGCAGGGGCCAGGTATGGCTACACCTTC. This gives the protein CASSQGAGARYGYTF.

The chain couples TRBV19 to TRBJ1-2, with TRBD1 identical over 7 bases. This CDR3 has 17 amino acids. Germline CDR1 is LNHDA and CDR2 is SQIVND (reference sequence). The V and J ends lost 3 bases and 0 bases, in that order; junction bases with no gene match: 10. The CDR3 here is CASSMISGTEANYGYTF. The CDR3 DNA follows: TGTGCCAGTAGTATGATTTCCGGGACAGAGGCTAACTATGGCTACACCTTC. The whole variable domain, remainder taken from reference TRBV19 and TRBJ1-2, is DGGITQSPKYLFRKEGQNVTLSCEQNLNHDAMYWYRQDPGQGLRLIYYSQIVNDFQKGDIAEGYSVSREKKESFPLTVTSAQKNPTAFYLCASSMISGTEANYGYTFGSGTRLTVV.